These 5 T cell receptor beta chains originate from one sample sequenced in a study of blood T cell repertoires in COVID-19. The method was immunoSEQ multiplex PCR; TCRdb's version includes in-frame clones alone and lacks a portion of them. The sample yields 300,000 to 450,000 clones, approximately 89% seen once. Sequencing was performed on peripheral blood. These receptors were taken from a woman aged 60 to 75 with COVID-19, enrolled during active disease.

The V call is TRBV3-1 (or the pseudogene TRBV3-2), the J call TRBJ2-1, with a weak D call TRBD2 (5 bases). Looked up from germline, CDR1 is LGHDT and CDR2 is YNNKEL (reference sequence). Trimming stripped 0 bases from V and 10 bases from J, with 19 bases between. The CDR3 is 16 amino acids. The CDR3 is CASSQDLGPSSWEQFF. For the CDR3, the DNA is TGTGCCAGCAGCCAAGACCTTGGGCCTAGCTCTTGGGAGCAGTTCTTC.

The genes are TRBV28 and TRBJ1-1; a weak D match, TRBD1 (5 bases). Germline-derived CDR1 and CDR2 are MDHEN and SYDVKM. CDR3 length: 14 residues. Between the trimmed V and J ends, which lost 4 bases and 1 base, there was a span of 10 bases. The CDR3 DNA reads as TGTGCCAGCAGTTCATCGGGGGGGAACACTGAAGCTTTCTTT. Protein sequence: CASSSSGGNTEAFF.

The chain recombines TRBV7-6 with TRBJ2-5, with 8 bases fitting TRBD1. This CDR3 contains 15 residues. J was trimmed by 10 bases and V by 5 bases; bases with no gene match: 15. Germline CDR1 is SGHVS and CDR2 is FNYEAQ. The CDR3 nucleotides are TGTGCCAGCAGCCGGAGGGGTGGGACAGGAGAGGACCAGTACTTC. Translating gives CASSRRGGTGEDQYF.

The CDR3 loop is CASSYVSVSSYNEQFF. The CDR3 coding sequence is TGTGCCAGCAGTTACGTTAGCGTCAGCTCCTACAATGAGCAGTTCTTC. The genes are TRBV6-2 or TRBV6-3 and TRBJ2-1; D perhaps matches TRBD2 (5 bases). V was shortened by 2 bases and J by 0 bases, with 11 bases between the two germline ends. The CDR3 spans 16 residues. The germline gives CDR1 MNHEY, CDR2 SVGEGT.

The chain links TRBV24-1 to TRBJ1-2, with D maybe TRBD1 (6 bases). CDR3 length equals 13 residues. V lost 9 bases, J lost 2 bases, and 12 bases lay in between. The germline V gene encodes CDR1 KGHDR and CDR2 SFDVKD. The CDR3 here is CATHFTGNYGYTF. Here the CDR3 DNA reads TGTGCCACCCACTTTACAGGGAACTATGGCTACACCTTC.